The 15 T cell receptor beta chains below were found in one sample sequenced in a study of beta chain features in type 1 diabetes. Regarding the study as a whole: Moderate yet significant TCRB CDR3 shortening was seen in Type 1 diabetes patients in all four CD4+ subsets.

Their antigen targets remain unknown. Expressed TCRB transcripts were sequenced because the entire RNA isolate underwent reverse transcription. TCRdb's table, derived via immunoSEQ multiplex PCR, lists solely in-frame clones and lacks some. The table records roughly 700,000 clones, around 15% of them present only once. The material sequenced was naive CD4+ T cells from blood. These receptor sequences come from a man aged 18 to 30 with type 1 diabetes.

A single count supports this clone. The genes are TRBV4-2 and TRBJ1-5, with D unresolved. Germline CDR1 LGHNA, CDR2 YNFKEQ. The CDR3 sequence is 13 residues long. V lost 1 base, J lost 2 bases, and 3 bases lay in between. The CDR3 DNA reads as TGTGCCAGCAGCCAAGTAGGCAATCAGCCCCAGCATTTT. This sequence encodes CASSQVGNQPQHF.

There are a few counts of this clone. CDR3 residues: CASSQVGETQYF. The CDR3 nucleotides read TGTGCCAGCAGCCAGGTTGGAGAGACCCAGTACTTC. This chain links TRBV7-9 with TRBJ2-5; D is uncertain. Germline V CDR1 and CDR2: SEHNR, FQNEAQ (reference sequence). CDR3 size: 12 residues. V was trimmed by 5 bases and J by 4 bases, leaving 8 bases between them.

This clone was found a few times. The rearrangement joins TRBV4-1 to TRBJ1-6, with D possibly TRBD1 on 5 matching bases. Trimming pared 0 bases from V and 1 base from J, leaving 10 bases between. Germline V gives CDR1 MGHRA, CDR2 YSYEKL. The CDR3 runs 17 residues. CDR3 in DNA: TGCGCCAGCAGCCAAGAAGGGGTCGGGTCCTATAATTCACCCCTCCACTTT. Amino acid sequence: CASSQEGVGSYNSPLHF.

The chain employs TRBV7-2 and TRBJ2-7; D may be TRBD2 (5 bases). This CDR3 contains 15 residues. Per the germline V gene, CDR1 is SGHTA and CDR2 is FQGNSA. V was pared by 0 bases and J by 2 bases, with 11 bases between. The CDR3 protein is CASSLAPGLTYEQYF. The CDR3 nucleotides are TGTGCCAGCAGCTTAGCTCCGGGGTTAACCTACGAGCAGTACTTC.

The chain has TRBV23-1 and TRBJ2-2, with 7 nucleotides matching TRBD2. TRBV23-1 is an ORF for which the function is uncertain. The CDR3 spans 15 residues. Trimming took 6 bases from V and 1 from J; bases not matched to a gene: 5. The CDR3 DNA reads TGCGCCAGCAGGCTCGGGGAGGGGAACACCGGGGAGCTGTTTTTT. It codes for CASRLGEGNTGELFF.

CDR3 sequence reads: CASRAGTDNTGELFF. DNA of the CDR3: TGCGCCAGCAGGGCCGGGACGGACAACACCGGGGAGCTGTTTTTT. The V gene is TRBV5-1, the J gene TRBJ2-2; D may be TRBD1 or TRBD2 (5 bases each). The CDR3 sequence is 15 residues long. Trimming took 5 bases from V and 2 from J, leaving 13 bases between them. In germline, CDR1 is SGHRS, CDR2 YFSETQ.

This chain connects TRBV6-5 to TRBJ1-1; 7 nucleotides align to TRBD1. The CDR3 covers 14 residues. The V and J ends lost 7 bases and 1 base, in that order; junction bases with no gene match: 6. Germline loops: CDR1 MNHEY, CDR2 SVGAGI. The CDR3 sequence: CASNPGTANTEAFF. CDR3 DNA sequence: TGTGCCAGCAACCCCGGGACAGCGAACACTGAAGCTTTCTTT.

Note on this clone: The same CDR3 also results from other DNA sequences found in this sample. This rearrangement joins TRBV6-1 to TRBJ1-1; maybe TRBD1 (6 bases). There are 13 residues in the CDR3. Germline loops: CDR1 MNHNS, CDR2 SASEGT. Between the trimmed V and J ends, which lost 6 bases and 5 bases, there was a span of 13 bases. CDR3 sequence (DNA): TGTGCCAGCAGCGCACAGGGTAATACTGAAGCTTTCTTT. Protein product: CASSAQGNTEAFF.

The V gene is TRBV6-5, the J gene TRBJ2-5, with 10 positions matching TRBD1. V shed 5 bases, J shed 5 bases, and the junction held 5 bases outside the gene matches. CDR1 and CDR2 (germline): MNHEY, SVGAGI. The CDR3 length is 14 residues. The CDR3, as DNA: TGTGCCAGCAGTGGCGACAGGGGGCGGGAGACCCAGTACTTC. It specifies CASSGDRGRETQYF.

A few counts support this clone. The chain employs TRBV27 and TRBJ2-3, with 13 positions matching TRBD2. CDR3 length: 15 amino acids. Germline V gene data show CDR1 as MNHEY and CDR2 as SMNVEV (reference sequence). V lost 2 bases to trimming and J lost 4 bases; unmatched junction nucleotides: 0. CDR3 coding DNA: TGTGCCAGCAGTTTAACTAGCGGGGGGGCAGATACGCAGTATTTT. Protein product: CASSLTSGGADTQYF.

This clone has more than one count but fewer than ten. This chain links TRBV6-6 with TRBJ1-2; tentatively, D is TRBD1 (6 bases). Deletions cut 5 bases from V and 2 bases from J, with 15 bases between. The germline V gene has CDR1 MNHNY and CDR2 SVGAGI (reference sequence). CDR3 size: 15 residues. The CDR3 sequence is CASSVRSGQNYGYTF. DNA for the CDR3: TGTGCCAGCAGTGTCCGGTCGGGACAAAACTATGGCTACACCTTC.

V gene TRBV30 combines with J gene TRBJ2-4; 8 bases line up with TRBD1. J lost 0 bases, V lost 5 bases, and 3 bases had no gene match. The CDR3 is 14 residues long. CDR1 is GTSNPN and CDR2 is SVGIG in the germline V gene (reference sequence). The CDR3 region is CAWGTGIAKNIQYF. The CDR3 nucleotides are TGTGCCTGGGGGACAGGTATAGCCAAAAACATTCAGTACTTC.

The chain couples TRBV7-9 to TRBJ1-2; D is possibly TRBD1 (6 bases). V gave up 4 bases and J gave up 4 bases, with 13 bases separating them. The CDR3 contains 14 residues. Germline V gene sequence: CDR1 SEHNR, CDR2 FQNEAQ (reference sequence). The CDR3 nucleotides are TGTGCCAGCAGCTCGGCAGGGGAAGGCTATGGCTACACCTTC. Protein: CASSSAGEGYGYTF.

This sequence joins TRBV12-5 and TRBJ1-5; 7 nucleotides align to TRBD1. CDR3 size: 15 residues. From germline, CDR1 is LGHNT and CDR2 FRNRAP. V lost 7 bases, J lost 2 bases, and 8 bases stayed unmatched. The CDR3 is CASERQGRGNQPQHF. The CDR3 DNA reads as TGTGCTAGTGAAAGACAGGGAAGGGGCAATCAGCCCCAGCATTTT. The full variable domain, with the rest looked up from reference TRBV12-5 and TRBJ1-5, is DARVTQTPRHKVTEMGQEVTMRCQPILGHNTVFWYRQTMMQGLELLAYFRNRAPLDDSGMPKDRFSAEMPDATLATLKIQPSEPRDSAVYFCASERQGRGNQPQHFGDGTRLSIL.

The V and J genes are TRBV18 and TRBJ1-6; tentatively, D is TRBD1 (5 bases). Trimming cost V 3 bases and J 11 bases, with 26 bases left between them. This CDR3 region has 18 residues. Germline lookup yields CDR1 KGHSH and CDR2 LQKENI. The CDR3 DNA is TGTGCCAGCTCACCCGGGGGTGCAGTCCTCATTGGCCTCCCACCCCTCCACTTT. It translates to CASSPGGAVLIGLPPLHF.